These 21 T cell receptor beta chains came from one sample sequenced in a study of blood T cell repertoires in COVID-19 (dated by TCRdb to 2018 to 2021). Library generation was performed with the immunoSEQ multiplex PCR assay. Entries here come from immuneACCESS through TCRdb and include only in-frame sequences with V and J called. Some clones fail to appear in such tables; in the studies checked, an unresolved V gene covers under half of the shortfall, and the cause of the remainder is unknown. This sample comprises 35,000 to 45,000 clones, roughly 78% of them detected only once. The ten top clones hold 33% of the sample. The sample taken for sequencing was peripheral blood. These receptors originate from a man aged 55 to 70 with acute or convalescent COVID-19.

CDR3 sequence reads: CASHRSGTQETQYF. CDR3 nucleotides: TGTGCCAGCCACCGTAGCGGGACTCAAGAGACCCAGTACTTC. The chain couples TRBV6-5 to TRBJ2-5; TRBD2 matches at 8 bases. The germline CDR1 and CDR2 sequences are MNHEY and SVGAGI. The ends lost 8 bases at V and 2 bases at J; junction bases unmatched: 7. CDR3 length: 14 residues.

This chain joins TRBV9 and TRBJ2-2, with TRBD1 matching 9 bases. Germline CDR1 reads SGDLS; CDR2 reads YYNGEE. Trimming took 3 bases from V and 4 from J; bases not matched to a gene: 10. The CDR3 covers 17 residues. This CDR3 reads CASSAHRGQKGTGELFF. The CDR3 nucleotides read TGTGCCAGCAGCGCCCACAGGGGGCAAAAGGGCACCGGGGAGCTGTTTTTT.

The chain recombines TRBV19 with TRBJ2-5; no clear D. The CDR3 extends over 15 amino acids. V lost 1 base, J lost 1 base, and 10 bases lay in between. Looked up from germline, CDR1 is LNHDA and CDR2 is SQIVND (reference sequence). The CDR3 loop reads CASSIGSRLQETQYF. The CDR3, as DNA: TGTGCCAGTAGTATAGGGTCTAGGCTCCAAGAGACCCAGTACTTC.

In DNA, the CDR3 is TGTGCCAGCAGTTTTGGGGGGGTGGCCAGGAATGAGCAGTTCTTC. Translating gives CASSFGGVARNEQFF. V gene TRBV27 combines with J gene TRBJ2-1; TRBD2 matches 7 bases. The CDR3 runs 15 residues. Per the germline V gene, CDR1 is MNHEY and CDR2 is SMNVEV (reference sequence). With V trimmed by 3 bases and J by 7 bases, 9 bases remained unmatched.

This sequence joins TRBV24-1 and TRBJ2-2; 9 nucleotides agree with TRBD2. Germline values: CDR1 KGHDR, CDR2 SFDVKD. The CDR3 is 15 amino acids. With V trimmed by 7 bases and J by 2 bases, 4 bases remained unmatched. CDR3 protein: CATSATSGNTGELFF. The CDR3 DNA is TGTGCCACCAGCGCGACTAGCGGAAACACCGGGGAGCTGTTTTTT.

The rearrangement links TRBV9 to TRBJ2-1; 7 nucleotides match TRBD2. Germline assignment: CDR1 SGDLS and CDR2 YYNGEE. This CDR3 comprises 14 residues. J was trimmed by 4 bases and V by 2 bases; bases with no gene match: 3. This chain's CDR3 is CASSVGGGYNEQFF. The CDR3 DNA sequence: TGTGCCAGCAGCGTCGGCGGGGGATACAATGAGCAGTTCTTC. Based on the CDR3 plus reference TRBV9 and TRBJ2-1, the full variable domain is DSGVTQTPKHLITATGQRVTLRCSPRSGDLSVYWYQQSLDQGLQFLIQYYNGEERAKGNILERFSAQQFPDLHSELNLSSLELGDSALYFCASSVGGGYNEQFFGPGTRLTVL.

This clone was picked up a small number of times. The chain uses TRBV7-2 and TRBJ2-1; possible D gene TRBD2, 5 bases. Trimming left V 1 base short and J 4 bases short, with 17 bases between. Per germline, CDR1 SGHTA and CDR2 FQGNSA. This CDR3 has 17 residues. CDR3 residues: CASSLVLAGYGYNEQFF. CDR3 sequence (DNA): TGTGCCAGCAGCTTAGTCCTCGCGGGTTACGGTTACAATGAGCAGTTCTTC.

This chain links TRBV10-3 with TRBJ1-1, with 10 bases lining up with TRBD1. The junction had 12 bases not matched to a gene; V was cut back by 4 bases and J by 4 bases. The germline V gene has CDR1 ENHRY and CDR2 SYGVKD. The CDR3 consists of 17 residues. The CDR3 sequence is CAISATDRGQGGTEAFF. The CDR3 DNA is TGTGCCATCAGTGCGACCGACAGGGGGCAAGGGGGCACTGAAGCTTTCTTT.

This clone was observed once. The CDR3 DNA reads TGTGCCAGTAGTAGGAAGCGGGAGGTACACAATGAGCAGTTCTTC. Residues: CASSRKREVHNEQFF. The chain joins TRBV19 to TRBJ2-1; 9 bases are a match to TRBD2. The ends lost 4 bases at V and 5 bases at J; junction bases unmatched: 6. Per the germline V gene, CDR1 is LNHDA and CDR2 is SQIVND (reference sequence). The CDR3 covers 15 residues.

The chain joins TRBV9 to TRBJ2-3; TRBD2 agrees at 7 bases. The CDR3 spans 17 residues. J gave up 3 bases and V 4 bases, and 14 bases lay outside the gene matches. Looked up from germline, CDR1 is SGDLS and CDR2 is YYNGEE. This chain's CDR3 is CASSPPGGREDTDTQYF. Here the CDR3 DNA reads TGTGCCAGCAGCCCCCCTGGTGGGAGGGAGGATACAGATACGCAGTATTTT.

The CDR3 sequence: CASSNGLAAQETQYF. The CDR3 region has the DNA TGTGCCAGCAGCAACGGACTAGCGGCGCAAGAGACCCAGTACTTC. V is TRBV7-9 and J is TRBJ2-5; TRBD2 matches at 10 bases. CDR1 and CDR2 (germline): SEHNR, FQNEAQ (reference sequence). V lost 5 bases and J lost 2; bases outside the gene matches: 5. The CDR3 sequence is 15 residues long. Using reference TRBV7-9 and TRBJ2-5 for the parts outside the CDR3, the full variable domain is DTGVSQNPRHKITKRGQNVTFRCDPISEHNRLYWYRQTLGQGPEFLTYFQNEAQLEKSRLLSDRFSAERPKGSFSTLEIQRTEQGDSAMYLCASSNGLAAQETQYFGPGTRLLVL.

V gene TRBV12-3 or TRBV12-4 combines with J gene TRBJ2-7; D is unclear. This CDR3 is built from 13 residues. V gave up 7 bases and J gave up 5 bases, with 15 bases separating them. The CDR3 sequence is CASTPSEWNEQYF. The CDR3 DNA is TGTGCCAGCACTCCTTCGGAGTGGAACGAGCAGTACTTC.

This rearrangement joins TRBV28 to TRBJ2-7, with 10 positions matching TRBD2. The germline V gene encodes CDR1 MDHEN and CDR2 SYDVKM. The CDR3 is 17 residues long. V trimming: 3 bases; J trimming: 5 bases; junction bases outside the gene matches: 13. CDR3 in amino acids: CASSFWSGRASGDEQYF. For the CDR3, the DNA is TGTGCCAGCAGTTTCTGGAGCGGGAGGGCCTCCGGGGACGAGCAGTACTTC.

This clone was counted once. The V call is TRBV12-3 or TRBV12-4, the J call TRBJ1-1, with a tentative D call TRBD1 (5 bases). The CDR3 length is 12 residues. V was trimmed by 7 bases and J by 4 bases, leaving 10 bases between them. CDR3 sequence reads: CASNRLGTEAFF. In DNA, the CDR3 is TGTGCCAGCAACAGGCTTGGCACTGAAGCTTTCTTT.

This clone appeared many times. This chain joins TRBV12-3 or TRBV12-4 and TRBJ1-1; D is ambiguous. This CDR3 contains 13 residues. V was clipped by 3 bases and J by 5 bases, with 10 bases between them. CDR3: CASSFRTRTEAFF. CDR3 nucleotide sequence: TGTGCCAGCAGTTTCCGGACTCGGACTGAAGCTTTCTTT.

The CDR3 region is CSVEGQGYEQFF. The CDR3 nucleotides read TGCAGCGTTGAAGGACAGGGCTATGAGCAGTTCTTC. The chain combines TRBV29-1 with TRBJ2-1; the match to TRBD1 covers 7 bases. V shed 1 base, J shed 8 bases, and the junction held 2 bases outside the gene matches. CDR1 and CDR2 from the germline V gene are SQVTM and ANQGSEA. The CDR3 has 12 residues.

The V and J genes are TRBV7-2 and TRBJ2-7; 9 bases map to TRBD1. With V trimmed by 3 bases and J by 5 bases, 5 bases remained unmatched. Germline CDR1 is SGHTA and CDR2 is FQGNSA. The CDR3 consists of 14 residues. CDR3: CASSFDRGANEQYF. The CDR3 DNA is TGTGCCAGCAGCTTCGACAGGGGGGCCAACGAGCAGTACTTC.

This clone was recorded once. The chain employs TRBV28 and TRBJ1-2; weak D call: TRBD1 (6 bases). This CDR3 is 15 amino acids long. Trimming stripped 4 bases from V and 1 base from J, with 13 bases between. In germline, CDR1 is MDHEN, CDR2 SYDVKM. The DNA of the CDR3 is TGTGCCAGCAGTTCACACAGGGTTATTAACTATGGCTACACCTTC. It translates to CASSSHRVINYGYTF.

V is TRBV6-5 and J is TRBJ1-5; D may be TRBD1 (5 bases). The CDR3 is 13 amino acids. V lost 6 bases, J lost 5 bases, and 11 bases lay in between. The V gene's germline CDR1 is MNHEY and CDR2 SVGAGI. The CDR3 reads CASSYLRDQPQHF. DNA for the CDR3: TGTGCCAGCAGCTACCTCAGGGATCAGCCCCAGCATTTT.

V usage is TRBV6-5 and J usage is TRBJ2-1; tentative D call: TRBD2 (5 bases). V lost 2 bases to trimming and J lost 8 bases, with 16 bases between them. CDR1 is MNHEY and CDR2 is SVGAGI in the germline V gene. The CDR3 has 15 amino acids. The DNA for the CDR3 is TGTGCCAGCAGTTACGGTGGCGGCATCGGGGATGAGCAGTTCTTC. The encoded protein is CASSYGGGIGDEQFF.

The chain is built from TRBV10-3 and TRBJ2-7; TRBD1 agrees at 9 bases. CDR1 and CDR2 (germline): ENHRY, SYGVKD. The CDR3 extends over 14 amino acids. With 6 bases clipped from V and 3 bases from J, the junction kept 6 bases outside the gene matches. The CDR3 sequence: CAIRLGQGNYEQYF. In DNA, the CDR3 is TGTGCCATCAGGTTGGGACAGGGAAACTACGAGCAGTACTTC.